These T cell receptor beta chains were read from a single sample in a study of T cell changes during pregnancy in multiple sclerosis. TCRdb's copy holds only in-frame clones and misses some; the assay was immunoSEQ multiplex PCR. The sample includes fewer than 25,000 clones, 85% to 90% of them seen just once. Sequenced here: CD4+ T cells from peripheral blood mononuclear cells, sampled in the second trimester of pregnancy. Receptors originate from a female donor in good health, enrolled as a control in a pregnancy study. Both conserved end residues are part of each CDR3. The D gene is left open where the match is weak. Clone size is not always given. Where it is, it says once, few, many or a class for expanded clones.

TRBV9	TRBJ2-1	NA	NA	CASSVDPGTEQFF	TGTGCCAGCAGCGTAGATCCGGGTACTGAGCAGTTCTTC
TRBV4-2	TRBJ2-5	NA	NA	CASSQERRTGRETQYF	TGTGCCAGCAGCCAAGAAAGGAGAACAGGCCGAGAGACCCAGTACTTC
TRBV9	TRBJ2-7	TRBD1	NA	CASSGSGTGGHEQYF	TGTGCCAGCAGCGGATCCGGGACAGGGGGCCACGAGCAGTACTTC
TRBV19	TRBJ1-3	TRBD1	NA	CASGQGVSSGNTIYF	TGTGCCAGTGGACAGGGCGTGTCCTCTGGAAACACCATATATTTT
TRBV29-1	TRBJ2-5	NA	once	CSVDRGGEETQYF	TGCAGCGTTGACAGAGGAGGGGAAGAGACCCAGTACTTC
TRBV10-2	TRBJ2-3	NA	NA	CASPGLPCSSSTDTQYF	TGCGCCAGCCCGGGACTCCCGTGCTCTTCCAGCACAGATACGCAGTATTTT
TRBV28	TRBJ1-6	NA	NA	CASSQVTYNSPLHF	TGTGCCAGCAGTCAGGTGACCTATAATTCACCCCTCCACTTT
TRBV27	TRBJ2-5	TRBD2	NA	CASSLREGGTQYF	TGTGCCAGCAGTTTACGGGAGGGGGGGACCCAGTACTTC
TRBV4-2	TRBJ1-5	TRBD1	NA	CASSRAQGAGNQPQHF	TGTGCCAGCAGCCGGGCACAGGGGGCGGGCAATCAGCCCCAGCATTTT
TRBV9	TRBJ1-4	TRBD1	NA	CASSVGDRFEKLFF	TGTGCCAGCAGCGTAGGGGACAGGTTTGAAAAACTGTTTTTT
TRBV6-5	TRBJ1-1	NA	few	CASSYSARSNTEAFF	TGTGCCAGCAGTTACTCAGCCAGGTCTAACACTGAAGCTTTCTTT
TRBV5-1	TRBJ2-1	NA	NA	CASSLDSQYNEQFF	TGCGCCAGCAGCTTGGACAGCCAGTACAATGAGCAGTTCTTC
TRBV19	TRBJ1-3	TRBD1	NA	CASSRRQGSAGDTIYF	TGTGCCAGTAGTAGAAGACAGGGGAGCGCCGGGGACACCATATATTTT
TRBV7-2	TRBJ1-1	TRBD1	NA	CASMNRGGNTEAFF	TGTGCCAGCATGAACAGGGGAGGGAACACTGAAGCTTTCTTT
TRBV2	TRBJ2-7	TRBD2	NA	CASIPPGGSSYEQYF	TGTGCCAGCATTCCTCCGGGGGGGAGCTCCTACGAGCAGTACTTC
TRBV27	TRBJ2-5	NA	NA	CASSLTSGRETQYF	TGTGCCAGCAGTTTAACGTCTGGGAGAGAGACCCAGTACTTC
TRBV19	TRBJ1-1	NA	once	CASSTLTGNTEAFF	TGTGCCAGTAGTACCCTAACAGGGAACACTGAAGCTTTCTTT
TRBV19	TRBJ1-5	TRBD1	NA	CASSMTGGDQPQHF	TGTGCCAGTAGTATGACAGGGGGCGACCAGCCCCAGCATTTT
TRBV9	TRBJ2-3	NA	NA	CASSRSGGRSRGDTQYF	TGTGCCAGCAGCCGCTCGGGGGGCCGCTCCCGGGGAGATACGCAGTATTTT
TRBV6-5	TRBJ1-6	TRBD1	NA	CASQSTGLDSPLHF	TGTGCCAGCCAATCGACAGGGTTGGATTCACCCCTCCACTTT
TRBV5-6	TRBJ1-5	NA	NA	CASSYNGVPSNQPQHF	TGTGCCAGCAGTTACAACGGGGTGCCCAGCAATCAGCCCCAGCATTTT
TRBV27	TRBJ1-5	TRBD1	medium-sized	CASSFEGTETGRGNQPQHF	TGTGCCAGCAGTTTCGAGGGGACCGAGACAGGGCGCGGAAATCAGCCCCAGCATTTT
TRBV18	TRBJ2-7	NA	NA	CASSQAGWEQYF	TGTGCCAGCTCACAAGCAGGGTGGGAGCAGTACTTC
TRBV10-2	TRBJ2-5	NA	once	CASSELYSQTQYF	TGCGCCAGCAGTGAGTTGTACAGCCAGACCCAGTACTTC
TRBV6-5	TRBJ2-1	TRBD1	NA	CASRDRVTGEQFF	TGTGCCAGCAGGGACAGGGTAACCGGTGAGCAGTTCTTC
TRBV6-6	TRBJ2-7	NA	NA	CASSYSGSSEQYF	TGTGCCAGCAGTTACTCGGGGAGTAGCGAGCAGTACTTC